One and the same sample provided the 8 T cell receptor beta chains below, sequenced in a study of shared clonotypes between healthy human individuals. Only CD45RO-negative cells positively selected for CCR7 counted as naive CD8 cells, so terminally differentiated effector memory CD45RA+ cells were excluded. Clones were read by immunoSEQ multiplex PCR, and TCRdb kept only the in-frame ones, dropping some. Of nearly 2 million clones detected, around 96% appear once; the ten largest clones hold more than 0.9%. Input material: naive CD8+ T cells sorted from blood. The receptor source for this set is a man younger than 35 in good health.

The rearrangement links TRBV5-1 to TRBJ2-7; tentatively, D is TRBD1 (6 bases). Germline loops: CDR1 SGHRS, CDR2 YFSETQ. The V gene lost 4 bases and the J gene lost 2 bases, with 19 bases spanning the gap. The CDR3 covers 16 residues. The CDR3 sequence is CASSSTTGRSAYEQYF. CDR3 DNA: TGCGCCAGCAGCAGTACTACAGGGCGAAGTGCCTACGAGCAGTACTTC.

This chain joins TRBV5-4 and TRBJ2-6; D is ambiguous. From germline, CDR1 is SGHNT and CDR2 YYREEE (reference sequence). Trimming shortened V by 5 bases and J by 0 bases, and 9 bases separated the two germline ends. This CDR3 contains 15 residues. The DNA for the CDR3 is TGTGCCAGCAGGCCTCCTAACTCTGGGGCCAACGTCCTGACTTTC. Protein product: CASRPPNSGANVLTF.

This chain joins TRBV28 and TRBJ1-6, with unresolved D. V lost 4 bases to trimming and J lost 7 bases, with 17 bases between them. Germline CDR1 reads MDHEN; CDR2 reads SYDVKM. CDR3 length equals 16 residues. The CDR3 sequence is CASSYGRGDGNSPLHF. In DNA form, the CDR3 reads TGTGCCAGCAGTTACGGTCGCGGAGACGGCAATTCACCCCTCCACTTT.

The chain is built from TRBV5-1 and TRBJ1-1, with unresolved D. The CDR3 spans 15 residues. The V and J ends lost 4 bases and 0 bases respectively, with 13 bases between them. Germline V gives CDR1 SGHRS, CDR2 YFSETQ. CDR3 loop: CASSTSRNLNTEAFF. CDR3 DNA: TGCGCCAGCAGCACCTCAAGGAACCTGAACACTGAAGCTTTCTTT.

The V and J genes are TRBV30 and TRBJ1-2; no definite D call. Trimming removed 3 bases at V and 4 bases at J, with 21 bases between. The CDR3 is 16 residues long. Looked up from germline, CDR1 is GTSNPN and CDR2 is SVGIG (reference sequence). The CDR3 loop reads CAWRDRGLIPGYGYTF. CDR3 bases: TGTGCCTGGAGGGACCGGGGTCTAATTCCGGGCTATGGCTACACCTTC. Together with reference TRBV30 and TRBJ1-2, the CDR3 gives the full variable domain: SQTIHQWPATLVQPVGSPLSLECTVEGTSNPNLYWYRQAAGRGLQLLFYSVGIGQISSEVPQNLSASRPQDRQFILSSKKLLLSDSGFYLCAWRDRGLIPGYGYTFGSGTRLTVV.

Concerning this clone: Different DNA sequences within this sample yield the same CDR3. CDR3 DNA: TGTGCCAGCAGCTTAGGGCAGGGGGCTTACGAGCAGTACTTC. This gives the protein CASSLGQGAYEQYF. The chain employs TRBV7-9 and TRBJ2-7, with 8 bases matching TRBD1. Germline lookup yields CDR1 SEHNR and CDR2 FQNEAQ (reference sequence). Losses at the gene ends were 1 base for V and 4 bases for J; bases not matched to a gene: 3. The CDR3 spans 14 residues.

CDR3 in amino acids: CASSEPGNSYEQYF. CDR3 sequence (DNA): TGTGCCAGCAGTGAGCCAGGCAACTCCTACGAGCAGTACTTC. The rearrangement joins TRBV2 to TRBJ2-7; no firm D call. The CDR3 runs to 14 residues. Germline V gene sequence: CDR1 SNHLY, CDR2 FYNNEI. The V end was cut by 3 bases, the J end by 0 bases, with 9 bases between.

The chain employs TRBV4-3 and TRBJ2-1; tentative D call: TRBD2 (6 bases). The CDR3 loop spans 16 amino acids. V was cut by 0 bases and J by 7 bases, with 16 bases left in between. Germline V gene sequence: CDR1 LGHNA, CDR2 YSLEER. This chain's CDR3 is CASSQDSGSDGNEQFF. As DNA, the CDR3 is TGCGCCAGCAGCCAAGATTCCGGGAGTGACGGGAATGAGCAGTTCTTC.